There are a few counts of the clone carrying this T cell receptor (beta chain). Its antigen is unidentified. TCRdb's copy holds only in-frame clones and misses some; the assay was immunoSEQ multiplex PCR. The data show approximately 30,000 clones, more than 65% seen once. The sample originates from a study of STAT5B mutations in CD4+ large granular lymphocyte leukemia. Germline CDR1 GTSNPN, CDR2 SVGIG (reference sequence). The CDR3 extends over 15 amino acids. V shed 2 bases and J shed 4 bases, with 14 bases lying between them. Study-level results: Higher CD4+ than CD8+ T-LGLL clonality might reflect small sample size.

Control samples were healthy donors' buffy coats. Sequenced input: CD4+ T cells from blood buffy coats. This chain links TRBV30 with TRBJ2-2, with D possibly matching TRBD2 (6 bases). This receptor was obtained from a human donor in good health. CDR3 coding DNA: TGTGCCTGGAGTCATTACGGGAGTGGCACCGGGGAGCTGTTTTTT. As protein: CAWSHYGSGTGELFF.